The 25 T cell receptor beta chains presented below share a single source sample, sequenced in a study of T-cell reconstitution after alpha-beta-depleted transplantation in children. Preparing the TCRbeta library involved the use of unique molecular identifiers. From the PCR reads, TCRdb called clonotypes with MiXCR, one entry per CDR3 protein. The sample carries a few hundred thousand distinct CDR3 sequences, roughly a quarter recorded once. The specimen comprised PBMCs, sampled before TCRalphabeta/CD19-depleted stem cell transplant. The receptors shown here come from a boy in the first two years of life with Wiskott-Aldrich syndrome, due to receive a stem cell transplant.

The J gene is TRBJ1-3, the V gene TRBV12-1; the D call TRBD1 from the table was never checked on the DNA. TRBV12-1 is reported as a pseudogene. This CDR3 has 15 amino acids. The CDR3 bases are TGTGCCAGCAGCTCATCCGAGGGGGCTGGAAACACCATGTATTTT. Its protein is CASSSSEGAGNTMYF.

This clonotype was found a few times. V gene TRBV7-9 combines with J gene TRBJ2-6; D might be TRBD2 (6 bases). The CDR3 loop spans 16 amino acids. V lost 0 bases and J lost 3, with 9 bases in between. Germline V gene lookup returns CDR1 SEHNR and CDR2 FQNEAQ (reference sequence). CDR3 in amino acids: CASSLASGFGANVLTF. In DNA, the CDR3 is TGTGCCAGCAGCTTAGCGAGCGGGTTTGGGGCCAACGTCCTGACTTTC.

This clonotype was picked up a small number of times. The chain is built from TRBV5-1 and TRBJ2-1; D gene ambiguous. This CDR3 contains 15 residues. Per the germline V gene, CDR1 is SGHRS and CDR2 is YFSETQ. Trimming removed 4 bases at V and 7 bases at J, with 18 bases between. CDR3 sequence: CASSLVSRTQNEQFF. In DNA, the CDR3 is TGCGCCAGCAGCCTGGTTTCTCGAACCCAAAATGAGCAGTTCTTC.

The gene calls are TRBV18 and TRBJ2-1, with D perhaps matching TRBD2 (5 bases). Germline CDR1 is KGHSH and CDR2 is LQKENI. There are 15 residues in the CDR3. V lost 1 base and J lost 12, with 19 bases in between. The CDR3 region is CASSPQSGVGTGQFF. The CDR3 bases are TGTGCCAGCTCACCACAGAGCGGAGTGGGAACGGGGCAGTTCTTC.

A few counts support this clonotype. V usage is TRBV20-1 and J usage is TRBJ2-3; tentatively, D is TRBD2 (6 bases). The CDR3 consists of 16 residues. The V gene's germline CDR1 is DFQATT and CDR2 SNEGSKA (reference sequence). V lost 3 bases, J lost 2 bases, and 18 bases lay in between. In DNA, the CDR3 is TGCAGTGCTAGCCGGGGGAGGCGGACCCTCACAGATACGCAGTATTTT. Its protein is CSASRGRRTLTDTQYF.

The V call is TRBV20-1, the J call TRBJ2-1; TRBD2 matches at 7 bases. V dropped 2 bases and J dropped 7; count of bases not matched to a gene: 8. CDR1 and CDR2 (germline): DFQATT, SNEGSKA (reference sequence). CDR3 length: 14 amino acids. The chain's CDR3 is CSARPGLLLNEQFF. The CDR3 DNA follows: TGCAGTGCTAGACCGGGACTACTCCTTAATGAGCAGTTCTTC.

The rearrangement uses TRBV20-1 and TRBJ1-1; maybe TRBD1 (5 bases). The CDR3 is made up of 12 amino acids. The V gene lost 3 bases and the J gene lost 4 bases, with 9 bases spanning the gap. The germline gives CDR1 DFQATT, CDR2 SNEGSKA (reference sequence). CDR3 in amino acids: CSASRQGTEAFF. CDR3 in DNA: TGCAGTGCTAGTAGGCAGGGCACTGAAGCTTTCTTT.

The table lists this clonotype with a few counts. The V call is TRBV10-3, the J call TRBJ1-5; the D gene is possibly TRBD1 (5 bases). The CDR3 runs to 15 residues. CDR1 ENHRY and CDR2 SYGVKD come from the germline V gene. Trimming took 2 bases from V and 1 from J, leaving 9 bases between them. The CDR3 is CAISEGGVSNQPQHF. DNA of the CDR3: TGTGCCATCAGTGAGGGGGGGGTAAGCAATCAGCCCCAGCATTTT.

The chain recombines TRBV20-1 with TRBJ1-1; possibly TRBD1 for D (5 bases). The CDR3 is 14 residues long. In germline, CDR1 is DFQATT, CDR2 SNEGSKA (reference sequence). Trimming took off 1 base at V and 4 bases at J, with 13 bases between the two ends. CDR3 DNA sequence: TGCAGTGCTAGAGCGCTATCCAGGGTCACTGAAGCTTTCTTT. This sequence encodes CSARALSRVTEAFF.

As regards this clonotype: Mismatch with germline at one junction end may stem from a read error. J is TRBJ2-7 and V is TRBV7-9; 9 positions match TRBD2. The CDR3 contains 12 residues. From germline, CDR1 is SEHNR and CDR2 FQNEAQ (reference sequence). DNA for the CDR3: TGTGCCAGCAGCTTAGATGGCGGGAGGGCCGTCTTC. Translated, it gives CASSLDGGRAVF.

This clonotype was detected only once. J is TRBJ2-2 and V is TRBV7-3, with D hard to call. The germline gives CDR1 SGHTA, CDR2 FQGTGA. The ends were cut back, 4 bases at V and 4 bases at J, with 10 bases in the middle. The length of the CDR3 is 14 residues. CDR3 DNA sequence: TGTGCCAGCAGCTCTCAGTGGGGCACCGGGGAGCTGTTTTTT. Residues: CASSSQWGTGELFF.

V and J are TRBV24-1 and TRBJ1-6; D gene ambiguous. This CDR3 has 14 amino acids. CDR1 is KGHDR, CDR2 SFDVKD, per germline. V was shortened by 3 bases and J by 7 bases, with 9 bases between the two germline ends. CDR3 amino acids: CATSDPGPNSPLHF. The CDR3 DNA follows: TGTGCCACCAGTGATCCTGGACCGAATTCACCCCTCCACTTT.

This clonotype occurred once. This chain joins TRBV20-1 and TRBJ2-1, with unresolved D. Trimming pared 0 bases from V and 3 bases from J, leaving 15 bases between. The germline V gene has CDR1 DFQATT and CDR2 SNEGSKA (reference sequence). This CDR3 comprises 16 residues. The CDR3 reads CSARDLEERIYNEQFF. The CDR3 DNA reads as TGCAGTGCTAGAGATCTTGAGGAAAGAATCTACAATGAGCAGTTCTTC.

The gene calls are TRBV24-1 and TRBJ2-7; D possibly corresponds to TRBD1 (6 bases). Germline V gene sequence: CDR1 KGHDR, CDR2 SFDVKD. V lost 4 bases to trimming and J lost 2 bases, with 14 bases between them. The CDR3 contains 15 residues. CDR3 loop: CATSDRTVIPYEQYF. The CDR3 DNA follows: TGTGCCACCAGTGACCGGACAGTAATCCCCTACGAGCAGTACTTC.

Notes on this clonotype: The junction departs from germline at one end; a sequencing error may be responsible. The chain carries TRBV7-6 and TRBJ2-7, with unresolved D. Germline CDR1 is SGHVS and CDR2 is FNYEAQ. This CDR3 region has 12 residues. The CDR3 loop reads CASSSRTSERYF. CDR3 in DNA: TGTGCCAGCAGCAGCAGGACCTCCGAGCGGTACTTC.

This clonotype was counted between two and nine times. The V gene is TRBV5-1, the J gene TRBJ2-3, with D unclear. Germline-derived CDR1 and CDR2 are SGHRS and YFSETQ. The ends were cut back, 4 bases at V and 5 bases at J, with 11 bases in the middle. The CDR3 loop spans 13 amino acids. Written as DNA, the CDR3 is TGCGCCAGCAGCGCAGGACGGCGAGATACGCAGTATTTT. This translates into CASSAGRRDTQYF.

The rearrangement joins TRBV2 to TRBJ2-1; 10 positions agree with TRBD2. Losses at the gene ends were 4 bases for V and 9 bases for J; bases not matched to a gene: 9. Germline CDR1 reads SNHLY; CDR2 reads FYNNEI. The CDR3 totals 15 residues. As DNA, the CDR3 is TGTGCCAGCAGTGTGGGCCTAGCGGGAGCTAGTGAGCAGTTCTTC. It is translated as CASSVGLAGASEQFF.

This clonotype appeared a few times. The chain couples TRBV12-3 or TRBV12-4 to TRBJ1-5, with 7 bases aligning to TRBD1. This CDR3 comprises 15 residues. V trimming: 5 bases; J trimming: 2 bases; junction bases outside the gene matches: 6. In DNA, the CDR3 is TGTGCCAGCAGTGTTTCAGGGGGAGGCAATCAGCCCCAGCATTTT. This encodes CASSVSGGGNQPQHF.

This clonotype turned up a few times. The CDR3 sequence: CASSSGGMYGYTF. The CDR3, as DNA: TGTGCCAGCAGCTCGGGGGGGATGTATGGCTACACCTTC. The V call is TRBV2, the J call TRBJ1-2; D might be TRBD1 (5 bases). CDR1 SNHLY and CDR2 FYNNEI come from the germline V gene. Trimming removed 6 bases at V and 5 bases at J, with 13 bases between. The length of the CDR3 is 13 residues.

This clonotype showed up just a few times. The chain couples TRBV4-1 to TRBJ1-5, with D unclear. CDR1 MGHRA and CDR2 YSYEKL come from the germline V gene. CDR3 size: 15 residues. V lost 2 bases and J 0 bases, leaving 8 bases between the germline ends. Here the CDR3 DNA reads TGCGCCAGCAGCCAACTACAAAATAGCAATCAGCCCCAGCATTTT. Protein product: CASSQLQNSNQPQHF.

The rearrangement links TRBV5-6 to TRBJ2-3; D uncertain. Germline V gives CDR1 SGHDT, CDR2 YYEEEE. This CDR3 is 12 amino acids long. V was pared by 4 bases and J by 7 bases, with 10 bases between. The CDR3 DNA follows: TGTGCCAGCAGCCGCTGGTCCAATACGCAGTATTTT. It specifies CASSRWSNTQYF.

The chain links TRBV20-1 to TRBJ2-3; 11 bases align to TRBD2. The J segment lost 5 bases and the V segment lost 6 bases, leaving 7 bases of the junction unmatched. CDR1 and CDR2 (germline): DFQATT, SNEGSKA (reference sequence). The CDR3 extends over 14 amino acids. In DNA, the CDR3 is TGCAGTGCCAAGACTAGCGGGAAGGGAGATACGCAGTATTTT. Translating gives CSAKTSGKGDTQYF.

The chain uses TRBV5-1 and TRBJ1-1; perhaps TRBD1 as D (6 bases). CDR3 length equals 17 residues. V was cut by 3 bases and J by 3 bases, with 21 bases left in between. From germline, CDR1 is SGHRS and CDR2 YFSETQ. The CDR3 DNA sequence: TGCGCCAGCAGCTCAGCACAGGGCTTCGGGGATTACACTGAAGCTTTCTTT. Translated, it gives CASSSAQGFGDYTEAFF.

The chain has TRBV4-2 and TRBJ2-7; 8 bases are a match to TRBD1. The CDR3 runs to 14 residues. The V and J ends lost 1 base and 5 bases, in that order; junction bases with no gene match: 4. Germline CDR1 is LGHNA and CDR2 is YNFKEQ. Here the CDR3 reads CASSQVARGHEQYF. In DNA form, the CDR3 reads TGTGCCAGCAGCCAAGTTGCCAGGGGGCACGAGCAGTACTTC.

J is TRBJ2-7 and V is TRBV15, with 9 bases that match TRBD2. V was clipped by 0 bases and J by 7 bases; unmatched bases: 10. The CDR3 is 16 amino acids. Germline V gene data show CDR1 as LNHNV and CDR2 as YYDKDF (reference sequence). CDR3 DNA: TGTGCCACCAGCAGAGATCTTGGCGGGAGGGCCGGGGAGCAGTACTTC. Residues: CATSRDLGGRAGEQYF. The full variable domain, in which reference TRBV15 and TRBJ2-7 provide the parts outside the CDR3, is DAMVIQNPRYQVTQFGKPVTLSCSQTLNHNVMYWYQQKSSQAPKLLFHYYDKDFNNEADTPDNFQSRRPNTSFCFLDIRSPGLGDTAMYLCATSRDLGGRAGEQYFGPGTRLTVT.